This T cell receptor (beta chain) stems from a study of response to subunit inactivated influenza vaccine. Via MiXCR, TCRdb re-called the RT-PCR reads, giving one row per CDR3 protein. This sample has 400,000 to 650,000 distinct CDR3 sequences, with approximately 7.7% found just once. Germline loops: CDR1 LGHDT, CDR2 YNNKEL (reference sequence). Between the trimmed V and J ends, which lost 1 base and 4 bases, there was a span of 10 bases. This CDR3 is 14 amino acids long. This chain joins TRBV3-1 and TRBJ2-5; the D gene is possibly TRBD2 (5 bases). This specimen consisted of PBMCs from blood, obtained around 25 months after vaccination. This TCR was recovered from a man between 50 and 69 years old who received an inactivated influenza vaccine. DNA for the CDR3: TGTGCCAGCAGCCAAGCGGCGGGTGGAGAGACCCAGTACTTC. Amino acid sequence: CASSQAAGGETQYF.